The 24 T cell receptor beta chains below were found in one sample sequenced in a study of low-dose radiotherapy and immunotherapy resistance in tumors. Gene-specific TRAV and TRBV primers were used for first-strand cDNA, covering alpha and beta chains. The PCR that amplified TCRs ran for approximately 20 cycles, relying on a constant-region primer and a V-primer adapter. TCRdb re-called the reads with MiXCR, one entry per CDR3 protein. Of 10,000 to 15,000 distinct CDR3 sequences listed, roughly 66% are singletons. These receptors came from a human donor with advanced metastatic prostate, ovarian, gallbladder or colorectal cancer (not recorded which). This table probably holds off-target reads from a library built for another chain.

The chain links TRBV5-1 to TRBJ2-7; 7 bases are a match to TRBD1. The CDR3 runs 16 residues. Germline loops: CDR1 SGHRS, CDR2 YFSETQ. The ends lost 0 bases at V and 2 bases at J; junction bases unmatched: 8. CDR3 bases: TGCGCCAGCAGCTTGGCAGGACAGGCGACAACCTACGAGCAGTACTTC. It is translated as CASSLAGQATTYEQYF.

The rearrangement uses TRBV28 and TRBJ2-1, with 16 bases matching TRBD2. Germline V gene data show CDR1 as MDHEN and CDR2 as SYDVKM. After removal of 11 bases from V and 1 base from J, the junction contained 14 bases not matched to a gene. The CDR3 length is 19 residues. The CDR3 DNA reads TGTGCCGCACGGGCGGGACTAGCGGGGGGGCTTGGGTCCTACAATGAGCAGTTCTTC. Its translation: CAARAGLAGGLGSYNEQFF.

The chain employs TRBV7-9 and TRBJ2-7, with D possibly TRBD1 on 6 matching bases. From germline, CDR1 is SEHNR and CDR2 FQNEAQ (reference sequence). This CDR3 is built from 14 residues. Trimming took off 3 bases at V and 5 bases at J, with 14 bases between the two ends. CDR3 bases: TGTGCCAGCAGCTTTGGGGTGACAGGAGACGAGCAGTACTTC. Its translation: CASSFGVTGDEQYF.

The genes are TRBV28 and TRBJ1-1; D is perhaps TRBD1 (6 bases). V gave up 5 bases and J gave up 4 bases, with 20 bases separating them. The germline gives CDR1 MDHEN, CDR2 SYDVKM. CDR3 length: 16 residues. CDR3 nucleotide sequence: TGTGCCAGCAGTCACAAACGGACAGTCAAGGGCACTGAAGCTTTCTTT. Its translation: CASSHKRTVKGTEAFF.

This clonotype was counted only a few times. The chain carries TRBV5-6 and TRBJ1-1; the D gene is possibly TRBD1 (5 bases). The germline V gene encodes CDR1 SGHDT and CDR2 YYEEEE. With 2 bases removed from V and 5 bases from J, the gap between germline ends came to 13 bases. The CDR3 covers 14 residues. The CDR3 loop reads CASSLWGGTTEAFF. CDR3 nucleotide sequence: TGTGCCAGCAGCTTATGGGGGGGGACTACTGAAGCTTTCTTT.

This chain links TRBV5-1 with TRBJ2-1; D not certain. V was trimmed by 1 base and J by 5 bases, leaving 10 bases between them. This CDR3 contains 14 residues. Germline-derived CDR1 and CDR2 are SGHRS and YFSETQ. CDR3: CASSLPHTDNEQFF. As DNA, the CDR3 is TGCGCCAGCAGCTTGCCTCATACCGACAATGAGCAGTTCTTC.

This clonotype was seen a handful of times. The DNA of the CDR3 is TGTGCCAGCAGACCACAGGGGCCGGATCAGCCCCAGCATTTT. Amino acid sequence: CASRPQGPDQPQHF. V is TRBV6-2 or TRBV6-3 and J is TRBJ1-5, with TRBD1 matching over 7 bases. Germline V lookup: CDR1 MNHEY, CDR2 SVGEGT. Germline trimming cut 6 bases from V and 5 bases from J; bases unmatched to any gene: 7. CDR3 length: 14 amino acids.

The chain joins TRBV12-3 or TRBV12-4 to TRBJ2-7; no reliable D call. CDR3 length: 12 residues. Deletions cut 3 bases from V and 3 bases from J, with 6 bases between. The CDR3: CASSFGGYEQYF. CDR3 DNA sequence: TGTGCCAGCAGTTTCGGCGGCTACGAGCAGTACTTC.

This clonotype has just a few counts. The chain carries TRBV5-1 and TRBJ2-1, with 8 bases identical to TRBD1. The J segment lost 9 bases and the V segment lost 4 bases, leaving 6 bases of the junction unmatched. The CDR3 is 13 amino acids. CDR1 is SGHRS and CDR2 is YFSETQ in the germline V gene. The chain's CDR3 is CASSLDRVFEQFF. The CDR3 bases are TGCGCCAGCAGCCTGGACAGGGTTTTTGAGCAGTTCTTC.

The chain recombines TRBV29-1 with TRBJ1-2, with 11 bases identical to TRBD1. The CDR3 extends over 14 amino acids. J gave up 4 bases and V 4 bases, and 5 bases lay outside the gene matches. Looked up from germline, CDR1 is SQVTM and CDR2 is ANQGSEA. CDR3 residues: CSVAGTGGIYGYTF. CDR3 nucleotide sequence: TGCAGCGTTGCCGGGACAGGGGGGATCTATGGCTACACCTTC.

The rearrangement links TRBV2 to TRBJ2-7; D unclear. The CDR3 runs 11 residues. Germline V gene data show CDR1 as SNHLY and CDR2 as FYNNEI. V lost 6 bases, J lost 0 bases, and 3 bases lay in between. The CDR3 coding sequence is TGTGCCAGCAGGCTCTCCTACGAGCAGTACTTC. The encoded protein is CASRLSYEQYF.

This chain joins TRBV2 and TRBJ2-3; TRBD2 matches at 10 bases. CDR1 and CDR2 from the germline V gene are SNHLY and FYNNEI. This CDR3 has 17 amino acids. V shed 7 bases and J 0 bases; nucleotides not matched to a gene: 10. This CDR3 is CASMASGGRVSTDTQYF. CDR3 DNA sequence: TGTGCCAGCATGGCTAGCGGGGGCCGCGTGAGCACAGATACGCAGTATTTT.

The DNA of the CDR3 is TGTGCCAGCAGTGAGTCAGGGCTGGCCACCGGGGAGCTGTTTTTT. It translates to CASSESGLATGELFF. The genes are TRBV2 and TRBJ2-2; TRBD1 is a possible D gene (5 bases). CDR3 length: 15 residues. The germline V gene has CDR1 SNHLY and CDR2 FYNNEI. Trimming removed 3 bases from V and 4 bases from J, with 12 bases in between.

CDR3 protein: CASSDIGLAGDSYEQYF. For the CDR3, the DNA is TGTGCCAGCAGTGATATTGGGCTAGCGGGGGATTCCTACGAGCAGTACTTC. The V call is TRBV2, the J call TRBJ2-7; TRBD2 agrees at 10 bases. Trimming took 3 bases from V and 1 from J; bases not matched to a gene: 9. Looked up from germline, CDR1 is SNHLY and CDR2 is FYNNEI. CDR3 length: 17 residues.

The V gene is TRBV28, the J gene TRBJ2-7; no clear D gene. The CDR3 has 12 amino acids. Germline V gene lookup returns CDR1 MDHEN and CDR2 SYDVKM. V lost 3 bases, J lost 3 bases, and 6 bases lay in between. CDR3 sequence (DNA): TGTGCCAGCAGTTTCAGCAACTACGAGCAGTACTTC. Its protein is CASSFSNYEQYF.

The chain recombines TRBV4-1 with TRBJ2-1, with D possibly matching TRBD2 (7 bases). V lost 0 bases to trimming and J lost 3 bases, with 12 bases between them. Germline-derived CDR1 and CDR2 are MGHRA and YSYEKL. The CDR3 loop spans 16 amino acids. The CDR3 region has the DNA TGCGCCAGCAGCCAAGAAGGGGGGGTACTCTACAATGAGCAGTTCTTC. Amino acids: CASSQEGGVLYNEQFF.

This clonotype has more than one count but fewer than ten. V usage is TRBV5-4 and J usage is TRBJ2-1; D not certain. This CDR3 region has 11 residues. Per the germline V gene, CDR1 is SGHNT and CDR2 is YYREEE (reference sequence). Trimming stripped 1 base from V and 7 bases from J, with 3 bases between. Here the CDR3 reads CASSLNNEQFF. The CDR3, as DNA: TGTGCCAGCAGCTTGAATAATGAGCAGTTCTTC. The variable domain in full, completed from reference TRBV5-4 and TRBJ2-1, reads ETGVTQSPTHLIKTRGQQVTLRCSSQSGHNTVSWYQQALGQGPQFIFQYYREEENGRGNFPPRFSGLQFPNYSSELNVNALELDDSALYLCASSLNNEQFFGPGTRLTVL.

V is TRBV6-4 and J is TRBJ2-1; 8 nucleotides agree with TRBD2. The germline CDR1 and CDR2 sequences are MRHNA and SNTAGT. The CDR3 loop spans 16 amino acids. V shed 4 bases, J shed 0 bases, and the junction held 5 bases outside the gene matches. The chain's CDR3 is CASSAAGESSYNEQFF. In DNA, the CDR3 is TGTGCCAGCAGTGCAGCGGGGGAAAGCTCCTACAATGAGCAGTTCTTC.

The sample holds a few counts of this clonotype. The V call is TRBV5-5, the J call TRBJ2-2, with 8 bases lining up with TRBD1. The V gene's germline CDR1 is SGHKS and CDR2 YYEKEE (reference sequence). This CDR3 is built from 15 residues. V lost 4 bases to trimming and J lost 4 bases; unmatched junction nucleotides: 6. The CDR3 region is CASSLLTGATGELFF. As DNA, the CDR3 is TGTGCCAGCAGCCTTTTGACAGGGGCCACCGGGGAGCTGTTTTTT.

This clonotype was counted a few times. The DNA of the CDR3 is TGTGCCAGCAGCCAGGTGTGGGATACGCAGTATTTT. Its translation: CASSQVWDTQYF. The chain combines TRBV14 with TRBJ2-3; D not resolved. Germline CDR1 reads SGHDN; CDR2 reads FVKESK. Trimming pared 3 bases from V and 6 bases from J, leaving 7 bases between. There are 12 residues in the CDR3. The full variable domain, its missing parts supplied by reference TRBV14 and TRBJ2-3, is EAGVTQFPSHSVIEKGQTVTLRCDPISGHDNLYWYRRVMGKEIKFLLHFVKESKQDESGMPNNRFLAERTGGTYSTLKVQPAELEDSGVYFCASSQVWDTQYFGPGTRLTVL.

There are a few counts of this clonotype. The rearrangement joins TRBV28 to TRBJ1-2; 10 positions match TRBD1. There are 14 residues in the CDR3. Germline V gene sequence: CDR1 MDHEN, CDR2 SYDVKM. V lost 8 bases to trimming and J lost 6 bases; unmatched junction nucleotides: 9. CDR3 residues: CASYPHGTGDGYTF. CDR3 sequence (DNA): TGTGCCAGCTACCCTCACGGGACAGGGGATGGCTACACCTTC.

V is TRBV18 and J is TRBJ2-5; either TRBD1 or TRBD2 may supply D (5 bases each). Per germline, CDR1 KGHSH and CDR2 LQKENI. Trimming took off 8 bases at V and 0 bases at J, with 10 bases between the two ends. This CDR3 comprises 13 residues. Here the CDR3 DNA reads TGTGCCAGCCTGGGGGAATACCAAGAGACCCAGTACTTC. It specifies CASLGEYQETQYF. The whole variable domain, filled in from reference TRBV18 and TRBJ2-5, reads NAGVMQNPRHLVRRRGQEARLRCSPMKGHSHVYWYRQLPEEGLKFMVYLQKENIIDESGMPKERFSAEFPKEGPSILRIQQVVRGDSAAYFCASLGEYQETQYFGPGTRLLVL.

The V gene is TRBV28, the J gene TRBJ2-2, with D possibly being TRBD1 or TRBD2 (5 bases each). The CDR3 has 14 amino acids. Germline V gene data show CDR1 as MDHEN and CDR2 as SYDVKM. V lost 5 bases and J 7 bases, leaving 14 bases between the germline ends. The CDR3 DNA follows: TGTGCCAGCAGTCCGCGAGGGGTGAGCGGGGAGCTGTTTTTT. This sequence encodes CASSPRGVSGELFF.

The chain joins TRBV27 to TRBJ2-6, with TRBD1 as a possible D gene (6 bases). Germline V gene sequence: CDR1 MNHEY, CDR2 SMNVEV (reference sequence). V was pared by 6 bases and J by 1 base, with 10 bases between. This CDR3 is built from 15 residues. This CDR3 is CASSARGSGANVLTF. The CDR3 coding sequence is TGTGCCAGCAGCGCAAGGGGGTCTGGGGCCAACGTCCTGACTTTC.